This T cell receptor beta chain was profiled in a study of siplizumab effects on memory and regulatory T cells. Assaying covered roughly 92,000 TCR templates per sample. Only in-frame clones appear in the TCRdb table, and some are missing; sequencing was by immunoSEQ multiplex PCR. The table lists 100,000 to 120,000 clones, 92% of them singletons. Trimming removed 0 bases from V and 0 bases from J, with 11 bases in between. The CDR3 extends over 16 amino acids. The V gene's germline CDR1 is SEHNR and CDR2 FQNEAQ (reference sequence). The study, taken as a whole, reports: The Treg-derived share of mappable alloreactive CD4+ clones averaged approximately 71% with siplizumab and over 25% in controls. For siplizumab cultures, the suppressive function of their proliferating Tregs was not confirmed.

About this clone: What it recognizes is unknown.

The genes are TRBV7-9 and TRBJ1-1; D is uncertain. This receptor was identified in a human donor in good health. The sequenced material came from CD4+ T cells sorted from blood. In DNA form, the CDR3 reads TGTGCCAGCAGCTTAGCGCGTTGGGAGATGAACACTGAAGCTTTCTTT. Its translation: CASSLARWEMNTEAFF.